The 19 T cell receptor beta chains reported below all come from one sample, sequenced in a study of T cell clones after liver transplantation. Profiled with immunoSEQ multiplex PCR; TCRdb holds only in-frame clones, not every one. The sample records about 68,000 clones, over 90% being singletons. The sample was CD4+ T cells from blood, taken less than 27 months after liver transplant. These TCRs come from a human patient who received a liver transplant. Some T cells may be provided by the graft donor.

The V gene is TRBV11-2, the J gene TRBJ2-7; 8 positions match TRBD1. This CDR3 comprises 14 residues. The germline V gene encodes CDR1 SGHAT and CDR2 FQNNGV. Trimming took 5 bases from V and 5 from J; bases not matched to a gene: 8. The DNA for the CDR3 is TGTGCCAGCAGCCGGGACAGGCCCCCACACGAGCAGTACTTC. It is translated as CASSRDRPPHEQYF.

Here the CDR3 reads CASRTQGGTNTGELFF. CDR3 in DNA: TGTGCCAGCAGGACGCAGGGGGGAACGAACACCGGGGAGCTGTTTTTT. This chain links TRBV27 with TRBJ2-2; D might be TRBD1 (7 bases). The CDR3 covers 16 residues. Germline assignment: CDR1 MNHEY and CDR2 SMNVEV (reference sequence). V was clipped by 6 bases and J by 0 bases, with 14 bases between them.

The genes are TRBV7-2 and TRBJ2-4; D not resolved. V lost 4 bases, J lost 6 bases, and 7 bases lay in between. The CDR3 covers 12 residues. The germline V gene encodes CDR1 SGHTA and CDR2 FQGNSA. The CDR3 sequence is CASSWGLNIQYF. In nucleotides, the CDR3 is TGTGCCAGCAGCTGGGGTTTAAACATTCAGTACTTC.

This chain connects TRBV29-1 to TRBJ1-2, with 8 bases that match TRBD1. The J segment lost 2 bases and the V segment lost 6 bases, leaving 5 bases of the junction unmatched. Germline V gene data show CDR1 as SQVTM and CDR2 as ANQGSEA. This CDR3 spans 13 amino acids. The DNA for the CDR3 is TGCAGCGTCGAGGACAGGGACAACTATGGCTACACCTTC. It specifies CSVEDRDNYGYTF.

The rearrangement uses TRBV5-1 and TRBJ2-5; D remains unclear. Germline assignment: CDR1 SGHRS and CDR2 YFSETQ. CDR3 size: 15 residues. V shed 4 bases and J shed 5 bases, with 18 bases lying between them. CDR3 nucleotides: TGCGCCAGCAGCGTAGGACCGACACAACGGGAGACCCAGTACTTC. Encoded protein: CASSVGPTQRETQYF.

The chain employs TRBV7-9 and TRBJ2-3; D is perhaps TRBD2 (6 bases). The CDR3 has 14 residues. V lost 7 bases and J lost 2, with 13 bases in between. Germline V gene data show CDR1 as SEHNR and CDR2 as FQNEAQ (reference sequence). CDR3 region: CASTLSGVTDTQYF. CDR3 in DNA: TGTGCCAGCACCCTATCGGGGGTCACAGATACGCAGTATTTT.

This chain links TRBV7-9 with TRBJ1-4; 7 bases map to TRBD1. Losses at the gene ends were 6 bases for V and 3 bases for J; bases not matched to a gene: 4. The CDR3 covers 14 residues. Germline CDR1 SEHNR, CDR2 FQNEAQ (reference sequence). CDR3 residues: CASRDQGANEKLFF. CDR3 nucleotide sequence: TGTGCCAGCAGGGATCAGGGGGCTAATGAAAAACTGTTTTTT.

Here the CDR3 reads CASSALSTGELFF. The CDR3 nucleotides read TGTGCCAGCAGTGCTCTGAGTACCGGGGAGCTGTTTTTT. This chain connects TRBV6-1 to TRBJ2-2; no firm D call. Germline lookup yields CDR1 MNHNS and CDR2 SASEGT. V was trimmed by 4 bases and J by 5 bases, leaving 8 bases between them. The CDR3 sequence is 13 residues long.

J is TRBJ2-5 and V is TRBV27, with D unclear. This CDR3 has 13 amino acids. Looked up from germline, CDR1 is MNHEY and CDR2 is SMNVEV (reference sequence). The V gene lost 2 bases and the J gene lost 5 bases, with 9 bases spanning the gap. The CDR3, as DNA: TGTGCCAGCAGTTTAAAGGTTAAGGAGACCCAGTACTTC. Translated, it gives CASSLKVKETQYF.

The chain recombines TRBV19 with TRBJ2-1, with D perhaps TRBD2 (5 bases). Germline V CDR1 and CDR2: LNHDA, SQIVND (reference sequence). The V and J ends lost 9 bases and 13 bases respectively, with 16 bases between them. This CDR3 is built from 11 residues. The CDR3 DNA is TGTGCCAGCCAGAGGGCGGCGGTACAGTTCTTC. Protein product: CASQRAAVQFF.

V gene TRBV18 combines with J gene TRBJ2-2; TRBD1 matches at 8 bases. V trimming: 3 bases; J trimming: 3 bases; junction bases outside the gene matches: 3. The CDR3 totals 15 residues. Germline lookup yields CDR1 KGHSH and CDR2 LQKENI. For the CDR3, the DNA is TGTGCCAGCTCACCGTCCAGGGGGCACACCGGGGAGCTGTTTTTT. It specifies CASSPSRGHTGELFF.

V gene TRBV4-3 combines with J gene TRBJ2-2; TRBD1 might be the D (6 bases). Trimming shortened V by 6 bases and J by 3 bases, and 17 bases separated the two germline ends. Germline CDR1 LGHNA, CDR2 YSLEER. This CDR3 spans 16 amino acids. The CDR3 protein is CASRRFTGFDTGELFF. CDR3 DNA sequence: TGCGCCAGCAGGCGATTTACAGGGTTCGACACCGGGGAGCTGTTTTTT.

CDR3 loop: CASWGTGGTEAFF. DNA of the CDR3: TGCGCCAGCTGGGGTACGGGGGGCACTGAAGCTTTCTTT. The rearrangement links TRBV5-1 to TRBJ1-1, with D perhaps TRBD1 (5 bases). The V end was cut by 7 bases, the J end by 4 bases, with 14 bases between. The CDR3 has 13 amino acids. CDR1 and CDR2 (germline): SGHRS, YFSETQ.

The rearrangement links TRBV30 to TRBJ1-5; 11 bases match TRBD1. Germline V gives CDR1 GTSNPN, CDR2 SVGIG (reference sequence). The CDR3 covers 18 residues. The V segment lost 4 bases and the J segment 0 bases; nucleotides outside the gene matches: 11. This CDR3 reads CAWTPGTGGSYSNQPQHF. CDR3 coding DNA: TGTGCCTGGACCCCCGGGACAGGGGGGAGTTATAGCAATCAGCCCCAGCATTTT.

CDR3 in DNA: TGTGCCAGCAGCCAGGAAGGAGAATACACAGATACGCAGTATTTT. Protein: CASSQEGEYTDTQYF. The chain recombines TRBV14 with TRBJ2-3; D is undetermined. Germline CDR1 is SGHDN and CDR2 is FVKESK. The V end was cut by 3 bases, the J end by 2 bases, with 12 bases between. CDR3 length: 15 residues.

The chain employs TRBV7-2 and TRBJ2-7; possibly TRBD2 for D (6 bases). The length of the CDR3 is 14 residues. Per germline, CDR1 SGHTA and CDR2 FQGNSA. With 8 bases removed from V and 3 bases from J, the gap between germline ends came to 17 bases. This CDR3 reads CASRLGGPHYEQYF. The CDR3 DNA follows: TGTGCCAGCCGTCTCGGGGGACCGCACTACGAGCAGTACTTC.

The J gene is TRBJ1-4, the V gene TRBV28; TRBD1 is a possible D gene (6 bases). The CDR3 has 14 amino acids. Trimming shortened V by 8 bases and J by 7 bases, and 17 bases separated the two germline ends. Germline V CDR1 and CDR2: MDHEN, SYDVKM. The CDR3 DNA reads as TGTGCCAGCGCAGGACAGCCCTTAAGTGAAAAACTGTTTTTT. Protein: CASAGQPLSEKLFF.

The genes are TRBV28 and TRBJ2-5; maybe TRBD1 (6 bases). V lost 7 bases and J lost 5, with 11 bases in between. The CDR3 covers 12 residues. Germline V CDR1 and CDR2: MDHEN, SYDVKM. As DNA, the CDR3 is TGTGCCAGCAAACAGGGTGGGGAGACCCAGTACTTC. This encodes CASKQGGETQYF.

V usage is TRBV5-1 and J usage is TRBJ2-1; D possibly matches TRBD1 or TRBD2 (5 bases each). The ends were cut back, 0 bases at V and 8 bases at J, with 15 bases in the middle. CDR3 size: 15 residues. Germline CDR1 and CDR2: SGHRS and YFSETQ. CDR3 in DNA: TGCGCCAGCAGCTTGGTTACCGGGGCCGGCGATGAGCAGTTCTTC. This codes for CASSLVTGAGDEQFF.